This is a list of T cell receptor beta chains from one sample in a study of T cell responses to AZD1222 COVID-19 vaccine. Assay: immunoSEQ multiplex PCR; the TCRdb copy retains only in-frame clones and omits some. The sample has 70,000 to 100,000 clones, 80% to 90% seen once; the top ten hold roughly 3.1%. The source was peripheral blood, collected 28 days after the second AZD1222 dose. The receptors here all came from an adult who received the AZD1222 COVID-19 vaccine. CDR3s include the opening cysteine and the closing phenylalanine or tryptophan. D genes are given only for firm matches. For some rows the clone size is stated as once, few or many, or as a class when expanded; others skip it.

>TRBV5-1|15|TRBJ2-1|TRBD2|NA
TGCGCCAGCAGCTTGGGGCTAGCGGGAGCCACGTCGCAGTTCTTC
CASSLGLAGATSQFF
>TRBV11-2|15|TRBJ1-3|NA|NA
TGTGCCAGCAGCTTAGGGGGGGCAGCTGGAAACACCATATATTTT
CASSLGGAAGNTIYF
>TRBV28|17|TRBJ1-2|NA|NA
TGTGCCAGCAGTTTAGGTACGGCAGTGGGACCGCTAAATGGCTACACCTTC
CASSLGTAVGPLNGYTF
>TRBV6-5|12|TRBJ1-1|NA|NA
TGTGCCAGCAGCCGACAGAACACTGAAGCTTTCTTT
CASSRQNTEAFF
>TRBV20-1|12|TRBJ1-5|NA|NA
TGCAGTGCTAGTGGGGGGAATCAGCCCCAGCATTTT
CSASGGNQPQHF
>TRBV6-2/TRBV6-3|16|TRBJ2-3|TRBD2|NA
TGTGCCAGCAGTTACCGGGGAGGGCCGTATGTAGATACGCAGTATTTT
CASSYRGGPYVDTQYF
>TRBV4-1|16|TRBJ2-4|NA|NA
TGCGCCAGCAGCTCGGAGACGGTACTAGCCAAAAACATTCAGTACTTC
CASSSETVLAKNIQYF
>TRBV28|15|TRBJ1-5|TRBD1|NA
TGTGCCAGCAGAGGACGGACAGGCTGGAGTCAGCCCCAGCATTTT
CASRGRTGWSQPQHF
>TRBV15|16|TRBJ1-1|NA|NA
TGTGCCACCAGCAGAGATCTGAGCCAGCCGAACACTGAAGCTTTCTTT
CATSRDLSQPNTEAFF
>TRBV5-1|13|TRBJ2-1|NA|NA
TGCGCCAGCAGTGAGGGGCCGGACAATGAGCAGTTCTTC
CASSEGPDNEQFF
>TRBV18|16|TRBJ2-3|NA|NA
TGTGCCAGCTCGGACCAAGGTGACAGCGCGGCAGATACGCAGTATTTT
CASSDQGDSAADTQYF
>TRBV2|13|TRBJ2-1|NA|NA
TGTGCCAGCAGCGGCGCGGGCTACAATGAGCAGTTCTTC
CASSGAGYNEQFF
>TRBV28|16|TRBJ1-3|NA|NA
TGTGCCAGCAGTTTCCCCAGGGTTGGCTTTGGAAACACCATATATTTT
CASSFPRVGFGNTIYF
>TRBV27|15|TRBJ1-1|TRBD1|few
TGTGCCAGCAGTTTCGGGACAGGAGCGAACACTGAAGCTTTCTTT
CASSFGTGANTEAFF
>TRBV4-2|17|TRBJ2-3|TRBD2|NA
TGTGCCAGCAGCACCTACGGGACTAGCGGAACCACAGATACGCAGTATTTT
CASSTYGTSGTTDTQYF
>TRBV19|15|TRBJ1-6|NA|NA
TGTGCCAGTAGTATAGTCGAACTTAAGGGTTCACCCCTCCACTTT
CASSIVELKGSPLHF
>TRBV11-2|15|TRBJ1-5|NA|NA
TGTGCCAGCAGCTTAGATCTGGGGGGAGGGCAGCCCCAGCATTTT
CASSLDLGGGQPQHF
>TRBV5-4|15|TRBJ2-1|TRBD2|NA
TGTGCCAGCAGCTTAATAGCGGGGCCCTACAATGAGCAGTTCTTC
CASSLIAGPYNEQFF
>TRBV5-1|14|TRBJ2-5|NA|NA
TGCGCCAGCAGCTTGGGAGGGGGGGAACAGACCCAGTACTTC
CASSLGGGEQTQYF
>TRBV6-2/TRBV6-3|15|TRBJ1-2|NA|NA
TGTGCCAGCAGCCCCTTGGACAACGGGTACTATGGCTACACCTTC
CASSPLDNGYYGYTF
>TRBV6-5|15|TRBJ1-2|TRBD1|few
TGTGCCAGCAGTACATCCGGGACAGGGGCAAATGGCTACACCTTC
CASSTSGTGANGYTF
>TRBV10-2|12|TRBJ1-2|NA|few
TGCGCCAGCAGTGACGAGGGGTATGGCTACACCTTC
CASSDEGYGYTF
>TRBV28|13|TRBJ1-5|NA|NA
TGTGCCAGCAGTTTAAACCCCAGCAAGCCCCAGCATTTT
CASSLNPSKPQHF
>TRBV28|12|TRBJ1-1|NA|NA
TGTGCCAGCAGTTTAAGGGGGACTGAAGCTTTCTTT
CASSLRGTEAFF
>TRBV4-1|19|TRBJ2-1|NA|NA
TGCGCCAGCAGCCAAGAGGGAGGACAGGCGGCGAGCTCCTACAATGAGCAGTTCTTC
CASSQEGGQAASSYNEQFF
>TRBV30|14|TRBJ2-3|NA|NA
TGTGCCTGGTATTCTGAACCGGCCGGCCATACGCAGTATTTT
CAWYSEPAGHTQYF
>TRBV30|14|TRBJ2-7|NA|NA
TGTGCCTGGAGTGAGGGACTCGGCTACTACGAGCAGTACTTC
CAWSEGLGYYEQYF
>TRBV20-1|11|TRBJ2-1|NA|NA
TGCAGTGCTGACTTATACAATGAGCAGTTCTTC
CSADLYNEQFF
>TRBV29-1|14|TRBJ1-5|NA|NA
TGCAGCGTTCGTACAGGAACTAGCAATCAGCCCCAGCATTTT
CSVRTGTSNQPQHF
>TRBV27|13|TRBJ1-1|TRBD1|NA
TGTGCCAGCAGGGTACAGGGGGCGACTGAAGCTTTCTTT
CASRVQGATEAFF
>TRBV9|17|TRBJ2-3|TRBD2|NA
TGTGCCAGCAGCGTAGATGGGACTAGCGAGTTCAAGAATACGCAGTATTTT
CASSVDGTSEFKNTQYF
>TRBV6-6|14|TRBJ1-6|NA|NA
TGTGCCAGCCCTAAAGGCCCGCGTCATTCACCCCTCCACTTT
CASPKGPRHSPLHF
>TRBV7-2|14|TRBJ1-3|NA|NA
TGTGCCAGCAGCCAATCGGGATATGGAAACACCATATATTTT
CASSQSGYGNTIYF
>TRBV7-6|14|TRBJ2-2|NA|NA
TGTGCCAGCAGCTTAGGACAGCCCGGCGGGGAGCTGTTTTTT
CASSLGQPGGELFF
>TRBV2|14|TRBJ2-7|TRBD1|NA
TGTGCCATTTTTCCGGGACAGGGTAACTACGAGCAGTACTTC
CAIFPGQGNYEQYF
>TRBV7-9|14|TRBJ1-1|NA|NA
TGTGCCAGCAGCTTAATCGAAGGGCCGCCAAAAGCTTTCTTT
CASSLIEGPPKAFF
>TRBV7-7|16|TRBJ2-3|NA|NA
TGTGCCAGCAGCTTAGCCGGGGGATCCGGCACAGATACGCAGTATTTT
CASSLAGGSGTDTQYF
>TRBV4-2|16|TRBJ2-3|NA|NA
TGTGCCAGCAGCCAAGACATGAGAGTTCGCACAGATACGCAGTATTTT
CASSQDMRVRTDTQYF
>TRBV9|13|TRBJ1-2|TRBD1|NA
TGTGCCAGCAGCGTGGGACAGGGATATGGCTACACCTTC
CASSVGQGYGYTF
>TRBV7-2|13|TRBJ2-7|NA|NA
TGTGCCAGCAGCAATCGACAGGCCTACGAGCAGTACTTC
CASSNRQAYEQYF
>TRBV5-4|15|TRBJ2-5|TRBD2|NA
TGTGCCAGCAGCTTTAGCGGGGGGGCTGAGGAGACCCAGTACTTC
CASSFSGGAEETQYF
>TRBV9|15|TRBJ1-3|NA|NA
TGTGCCAGCAGCGTAGGGGGATACTCTGGAAACACCATATATTTT
CASSVGGYSGNTIYF
>TRBV28|13|TRBJ2-7|NA|NA
TGTGCCAGCAGTTTTGGCGGGAACTACGAGCAGTACTTC
CASSFGGNYEQYF
>TRBV11-1|11|TRBJ1-1|NA|NA
TGTGCCAGCAGCAGACAGTCTGAAGCTTTCTTT
CASSRQSEAFF
>TRBV9|16|TRBJ1-4|TRBD1|NA
TGTGCCAGCAGCGTAGGGGCAGGGGGCTGGAATGAAAAACTGTTTTTT
CASSVGAGGWNEKLFF
>TRBV30|14|TRBJ1-3|NA|NA
TGTGCCTGGGAACAGGGAACGGATGGAAACACCATATATTTT
CAWEQGTDGNTIYF
>TRBV3-1/TRBV3-2|14|TRBJ2-7|NA|medium-sized
TGTGCCAGCAGCCAAGATAAGGGCTCCTACGAGCAGTACTTC
CASSQDKGSYEQYF
>TRBV27|16|TRBJ2-3|TRBD2|once
TGTGCCAGCAGTGTTTCGGGGGGAACTAGCACAGATACGCAGTATTTT
CASSVSGGTSTDTQYF